The rows below give T cell receptor beta chains drawn from one sample of a study of CD8+CD57+ T cells in acquired aplastic anemia. TCRdb redid the calling of the reads with MiXCR, one entry per CDR3 protein. Here the sample spans around 170,000 distinct CDR3 sequences, 40% to 55% being singletons. The sample taken for sequencing was sorted CD4+, CD8+, or CD8+CD57+ T cells (not recorded which) from PBMCs. The receptors were sampled from a human donor in good health. CDR3s include the opening cysteine and the closing phenylalanine or tryptophan. The D gene is left open where the match is weak. Clone sizes are given selectively: once, few, many, or a class where the clone is expanded.

V	J	D	size	DNA	CDR3
TRBV24-1	TRBJ2-5	TRBD1	.	TGTGCCACCAGTGATTTGCAAGGGACAGAAGAGACCCAGTACTTC	CATSDLQGTEETQYF
TRBV19	TRBJ1-5	.	many	TGTGCCAGTAACCATCTTAATAGCAATCAGCCCCAGCATTTT	CASNHLNSNQPQHF
TRBV20-1	TRBJ2-7	TRBD1	.	TGCAGTGCGCAAGGACAGGGCTACGAGCAGTACTTC	CSAQGQGYEQYF
TRBV7-4	TRBJ2-2	TRBD2	.	TGTGCCAGCAGCTTAGCGAAGGGACTAGCGGGAAAGGAGCTGTTTTTT	CASSLAKGLAGKELFF
TRBV10-3	TRBJ2-5	.	.	TGTGCCATCAGTGCAGGAGCTCAGGAGACCCAGTACTTC	CAISAGAQETQYF
TRBV5-1	TRBJ2-5	.	many	TGCGCCAGCAGCTTGGTCTGGCTCCAAGAGACCCAGTACTTC	CASSLVWLQETQYF
TRBV2	TRBJ1-5	.	.	TGTGCCAGCAGTTACTCTGGGGGCAGGTATCAGCCCCAGCATTTT	CASSYSGGRYQPQHF
TRBV29-1	TRBJ1-5	.	many	TGCAGCGCGAACAGGTTTAGCAATCAGCCCCAGCATTTT	CSANRFSNQPQHF
TRBV29-1	TRBJ2-2	.	.	TGCAGCGTCTCAGCAAATCCGGTCGCGAACACCGGGGAGCTGTTTTTT	CSVSANPVANTGELFF
TRBV29-1	TRBJ1-2	TRBD1	.	TGCAGCGGCCAGACAGGGGCTGGCTACACCTTC	CSGQTGAGYTF
TRBV20-1	TRBJ2-5	.	many	TGCAGTGCTACAGCCTTAAGGAGGGCCTCTCCCGAGACCCAGTACTTC	CSATALRRASPETQYF
TRBV7-8	TRBJ2-7	TRBD2	.	TGTGCCAGCAGCAACGGACTAGCGGGAGTTCTTAACGAGCAGTACTTC	CASSNGLAGVLNEQYF
TRBV29-1	TRBJ2-1	TRBD2	.	TGCAGCGTTGGCCCTCCCCATCTAGCGGGAACTGAGCAGTTCTTC	CSVGPPHLAGTEQFF
TRBV24-1	TRBJ2-7	TRBD2	.	TGCGCCACCAGAGGGACTAGCGGCGGGCAGTACTTC	CATRGTSGGQYF